This is a list of T cell receptor beta chains from one sample in a study of T cell responses to AZD1222 COVID-19 vaccine. Some clones are missing from TCRdb's copy, which holds only in-frame ones; the method was immunoSEQ multiplex PCR. The data show about 130,000 clones, with about 89% seen just once and around 5.9% held by the top ten. This sample comprised peripheral blood, obtained on day 0 of AZD1222 vaccination. The origin of the receptors is an adult in good health. Both conserved end residues are part of each CDR3. Each record gives: V gene, J gene, clone size, D gene, CDR3 DNA, CDR3 protein. A D gene is named only where the DNA matches it firmly. Clone sizes are given selectively: once, few, many, or a class where the clone is expanded.

>TRBV29-1|TRBJ1-5|once|-
TGCAGCGTGGATGACAGGTCAGATCAGCCCCAGCATTTT
CSVDDRSDQPQHF
>TRBV7-9|TRBJ1-1|-|-
TGTGCCAGCAGCTTCGAGGGAGGGGGCACTGAAGCTTTCTTT
CASSFEGGGTEAFF
>TRBV11-2|TRBJ2-3|-|-
TGTGCCAGCAGCCCGAGTCGGAGATCCACAGATACGCAGTATTTT
CASSPSRRSTDTQYF
>TRBV19|TRBJ1-3|-|-
TGTGCCAGTTGTCCGGGCCGATTTGGAAACACCATATATTTT
CASCPGRFGNTIYF
>TRBV27|TRBJ1-1|-|-
TGTGCCAGCAGTTTATCGTGGATACCCCAGGGAGGTGTGGACACTGAAGCTTTCTTT
CASSLSWIPQGGVDTEAFF
>TRBV19|TRBJ2-7|-|TRBD1
TGTGCCAGTAGTATGCCGGGACAGGGAACAAACGAGCAGTACTTC
CASSMPGQGTNEQYF
>TRBV6-5|TRBJ1-1|-|-
TGTGCCAGCAGTTATATCGGGGGGAACACTGAAGCTTTCTTT
CASSYIGGNTEAFF
>TRBV19|TRBJ2-1|-|-
TGTGCCAGTAGTATGGAGGGGGCTATGGACAATGAGCAGTTCTTC
CASSMEGAMDNEQFF
>TRBV19|TRBJ2-1|-|-
TGTGCCAGTAGTATCAAAAGAGGCCCCTACAATGAGCAGTTCTTC
CASSIKRGPYNEQFF
>TRBV29-1|TRBJ2-7|once|-
TGCAGCGTTGCCAGGGACGTAAGCTCCTACGAGCAGTACTTC
CSVARDVSSYEQYF
>TRBV24-1|TRBJ2-3|-|-
TGTGCCACCAGTGATGCCGGGGATACGCAGTATTTT
CATSDAGDTQYF
>TRBV7-2|TRBJ2-1|-|-
TGTGCCAGCAGCTTAGTTTCCTACTACTCGCACAATGAGCAGTTCTTC
CASSLVSYYSHNEQFF
>TRBV5-1|TRBJ1-2|-|-
TGCGCCAGCAGCTTGGTCGGGCAGGATTTTGATGGCTACACCTTC
CASSLVGQDFDGYTF
>TRBV7-3|TRBJ2-6|-|-
TGTGCCAGCAGCCCCGGACCCGGGGCTGGGGCCAACGTCCTGACTTTC
CASSPGPGAGANVLTF
>TRBV4-1|TRBJ2-3|once|-
TGCGCCAGCAGCCAAGACGTACCCCAAGCGCAGTATTTT
CASSQDVPQAQYF
>TRBV18|TRBJ2-7|-|-
TGTGCCAGCTCACCATCAGGGCCTCCCTACGAGCAGTACTTC
CASSPSGPPYEQYF
>TRBV6-6|TRBJ1-3|-|-
TGTGCCAGCACCCCGGTAACTGGAAACACCATATATTTT
CASTPVTGNTIYF
>TRBV6-5|TRBJ2-1|-|TRBD2
TGTGCCAGCAGGGACTCGGGACTAGCCAACAAGCAGTTCTTC
CASRDSGLANKQFF
>TRBV7-9|TRBJ1-6|once|-
TGTGCCAGCAGCTTAGGGTTCGGGTCTTCCTATAATTCACCCCTCCACTTT
CASSLGFGSSYNSPLHF
>TRBV7-8|TRBJ1-2|-|-
TGTGCCAGCAGCTTAGGATCTAGAGCCCTCGATGGCTACACCTTC
CASSLGSRALDGYTF
>TRBV5-4|TRBJ2-1|few|TRBD2
TGTGCCAGCAGCTCCCCTAGCGGGGGGGCAAATGAGCAGTTCTTC
CASSSPSGGANEQFF
>TRBV27|TRBJ1-3|few|-
TGTGCCAGCAGTTTGATGCCAGCGGGAAACACCATATATTTT
CASSLMPAGNTIYF
>TRBV27|TRBJ2-1|-|TRBD1
TGTGCCAGCAGGAGACAGGGGGGTTACAATGAGCAGTTCTTC
CASRRQGGYNEQFF
>TRBV10-3|TRBJ2-6|-|TRBD1
TGTGCCATCAGAGGGACAGCTGGGGCCAACGTCCTGACTTTC
CAIRGTAGANVLTF
>TRBV6-5|TRBJ1-1|-|-
TGTGCCAGCAGCGGGGGGGGTCAGGCCACTGAAGCTTTCTTT
CASSGGGQATEAFF
>TRBV30|TRBJ1-5|-|-
TGTGCCTGGAGAAGTGGGCGGGATCAGCCCCAGCATTTT
CAWRSGRDQPQHF
>TRBV6-5|TRBJ2-5|-|-
TGTGCCAGCAACTACGACTGGATCCAAGAGACCCAGTACTTC
CASNYDWIQETQYF
>TRBV20-1|TRBJ1-5|-|-
TGCAGTGCTAGTAGGGACCCGGGGTCGTTCGGAAGCAATCAGCCCCAGCATTTT
CSASRDPGSFGSNQPQHF
>TRBV28|TRBJ1-1|-|-
TGTGCCAGCAGTTTAGCCCGAAGGGACACTGAAGCTTTCTTT
CASSLARRDTEAFF
>TRBV2|TRBJ1-1|-|-
TGTGCCAGCAGGTGGGACGTCCGGGCTTTCTTT
CASRWDVRAFF
>TRBV6-4|TRBJ2-1|-|TRBD2
TGTGCCAGCAGTCGTAGCGGGGTCAGCAATGAGCAGTTCTTC
CASSRSGVSNEQFF
>TRBV19|TRBJ1-2|-|TRBD1
TGTGCCAGTAGTATACTTGAACAGGGGAACTATGGCTACACCTTC
CASSILEQGNYGYTF
>TRBV19|TRBJ2-7|-|TRBD2
TGTGCCAGTAGTCTCACCCCGGGACTAGCATTCTACGAGCAGTACTTC
CASSLTPGLAFYEQYF
>TRBV27|TRBJ2-2|-|-
TGTGCCAGCAGTTTACTCAGGGAGAACACCGGGGAGCTGTTTTTT
CASSLLRENTGELFF
>TRBV27|TRBJ1-2|-|-
TGTGCCAGCAGTTTAGGGGGAACGCAAGGCTATGGCTACACCTTC
CASSLGGTQGYGYTF
>TRBV9|TRBJ2-4|-|TRBD1
TGTGCCAGCAGCGTAGTGTGGCAGGGGGCGCTTTGGGACATTCAGTACTTC
CASSVVWQGALWDIQYF
>TRBV12-3/TRBV12-4|TRBJ1-5|-|-
TGTGCCAGCAGTTTGAGGGGAAATCAGCCCCAGCATTTT
CASSLRGNQPQHF
>TRBV2|TRBJ1-2|-|TRBD1
TGTGCCAGCAGGCCCGGGACAGGTCTATTCTATGGCTACACCTTC
CASRPGTGLFYGYTF
>TRBV25-1|TRBJ2-5|-|TRBD2
TGTGCCAGCAGTACCCACAGCGGGGGGGCCTCTAGAGAGACCCAGTACTTC
CASSTHSGGASRETQYF
>TRBV28|TRBJ1-2|-|-
TGTGCCAGCAGTTTCCCCGGCGGACAAGCTAACTATGGCTACACCTTC
CASSFPGGQANYGYTF
>TRBV7-9|TRBJ2-5|-|-
TGTGCCAGCAGCTCCCCGCTAGCGACGGGGGAGACCCAGTACTTC
CASSSPLATGETQYF
>TRBV12-3/TRBV12-4|TRBJ2-7|-|TRBD2
TGTGCCAGCAGTCCGCGGGGGAGGGAGCAGTACTTC
CASSPRGREQYF
>TRBV6-5|TRBJ2-7|-|-
TGTGCCAGCGCAAACTCCTACGAGCAGTACTTC
CASANSYEQYF
>TRBV5-6|TRBJ1-2|-|TRBD1
TGTGCCAGCACCGCTTGGGGGACAGATAACTATGGCTACACCTTC
CASTAWGTDNYGYTF
>TRBV20-1|TRBJ1-1|-|-
TGCAGTCAGTGGGTCCAGGCTGCTTTCTTT
CSQWVQAAFF
>TRBV5-1|TRBJ2-5|once|TRBD1
TGCGCCAGCAGCCACCGGGACAGACAAGAGACCCAGTACTTC
CASSHRDRQETQYF
>TRBV6-5|TRBJ1-2|-|-
TGTGCCAGCAGTAGTCAACTCGGCTACACCTTC
CASSSQLGYTF
>TRBV5-8|TRBJ2-7|-|TRBD2
TGTGCCAGCCGTCCCCTCGGCGGGGGAGGCCGCGAGCAGTACTTC
CASRPLGGGGREQYF
>TRBV29-1|TRBJ1-1|-|-
TGCAGCGTTGAAGATCTGCGAGGAGCTTTCTTT
CSVEDLRGAFF
>TRBV6-5|TRBJ1-6|-|-
TGTGCCAGCGGGGAGGGTTGGTATAATTCACCCCTCCACTTT
CASGEGWYNSPLHF
>TRBV4-3|TRBJ2-3|-|-
TGCGCCAGCAGCCAAGACTTATCGGCAGATACGCAGTATTTT
CASSQDLSADTQYF
>TRBV24-1|TRBJ1-5|-|-
TGTGCCACCAGTGATCCGCAGTCGAATCAGCCCCAGCATTTT
CATSDPQSNQPQHF
>TRBV6-2/TRBV6-3|TRBJ2-7|few|-
TGTGCCAGCAGTTACCGACTTGGCGGGGACAGAACCTACGAGCAGTACTTC
CASSYRLGGDRTYEQYF
>TRBV7-2|TRBJ2-7|-|-
TGTGCCAGCAGCTTAAACCGGTCCCCCAACGAGCAGTACTTC
CASSLNRSPNEQYF
>TRBV30|TRBJ1-3|once|-
TGTGCCCGACAACCCGGGGGCTCTGGAAACACCATATATTTT
CARQPGGSGNTIYF
>TRBV6-5|TRBJ1-5|-|-
TGTGCCAGCAGTTACTCAGGGGGTGGCAATCAGCCCCAGCATTTT
CASSYSGGGNQPQHF
>TRBV30|TRBJ1-4|few|-
TGTGCCTGGAGTGGAGGGGAAGAAAAACTGTTTTTT
CAWSGGEEKLFF